The subject of this entry is one T cell receptor beta chain. Its antigen is undetermined. The data were taken from a study of T cells in Graves' hyperthyroidism and ophthalmopathy. Broader study findings: From stable hyperthyroidism, ophthalmopathy was set apart by a 13 V-J model.

The source material, RNA transcripts, was used to amplify TCR beta CDR3 regions. First-round RT-PCR of the TCR CDR3 relied on the HTBI primer set. TCRdb reanalysed the multiplex PCR reads using MiXCR and keeps one entry per CDR3 protein. The repertoire holds about 640,000 distinct CDR3 sequences, around 20% seen once, with around a third in the top ten. The CDR3 length is 12 residues. The ends were cut back, 1 base at V and 11 bases at J, with 10 bases in the middle. Sequencing input: blood. This receptor was obtained from a man in his thirties or forties with Graves' ophthalmopathy. The rearrangement uses TRBV12-3 or TRBV12-4 and TRBJ2-3; D remains unclear. The CDR3 DNA reads TGTGCCAGCAGTTTAGGCCTCGACATGCAGTATTTT. It is translated as CASSLGLDMQYF.